This T cell receptor (beta chain) was obtained from a study of cytomegalovirus exposure and HLA in healthy donors. For this clone: Its antigen is currently unknown.

The germline V gene encodes CDR1 MNHEY and CDR2 SVGAGI. V gave up 7 bases and J gave up 6 bases; unmatched junction bases: 8. This CDR3 contains 15 residues. Study-wide results and limits: Earlier analysis yielded a pattern in which most TCR beta V segments were productive about 90% or about 30% of the time. TCR beta chains associated with HLA were, in a later analysis, more clonally expanded than equally common others.

Primers: 60 Vbeta forward and 13 Jbeta reverse. Sequencing was performed with immunoSEQ multiplex PCR; in TCRdb, only in-frame clones are kept and a portion is missing. The table records roughly 180,000 clones, about four fifths of them present only once. Sequencing was performed on PBMCs. V is TRBV6-5 and J is TRBJ2-2; 10 nucleotides align to TRBD1. The origin of this receptor is a woman in her twenties or thirties in good health and CMV-seropositive. This chain's CDR3 is CASISTGGASGELFF. The CDR3 DNA follows: TGTGCCAGCATTTCGACAGGGGGCGCGTCCGGGGAGCTGTTTTTT.